This T cell receptor (beta chain) was captured in a study of blood T cells in healthy people across ages. Notes on the study in general: It was held that the diversity estimates obtained from one million T cells were underestimates.

The CDR3 has 15 amino acids. The V end lost 5 bases, the J end lost 7 bases, and 21 bases lay between the germline ends. Germline loops: CDR1 SGHRS, CDR2 YFSETQ. Together with a sample-barcoded 5' primer, a J-beta primer mix was included in a second PCR lasting about 6 to 11 cycles. One entry per CDR3 protein results from TCRdb running MiXCR on the 5' RACE reads. The table has 1.5 million to 2 million distinct CDR3 sequences, about 50% seen once. In the case of this clonotype: Its specificity is not known.

Every sample had a minimum of 6.5 million PBMCs isolated. Total RNA was extracted at no less than 6 micrograms per sample. The receptor comes from a woman aged 40 to 50 in good health. The V call is TRBV5-1, the J call TRBJ1-2; D is perhaps TRBD1 (5 bases). The sample consisted of blood. CDR3 in DNA: TGCGCCAGCAGGTTCCATCAGGGTGAAATACGTGGCTACACCTTC. Protein product: CASRFHQGEIRGYTF.